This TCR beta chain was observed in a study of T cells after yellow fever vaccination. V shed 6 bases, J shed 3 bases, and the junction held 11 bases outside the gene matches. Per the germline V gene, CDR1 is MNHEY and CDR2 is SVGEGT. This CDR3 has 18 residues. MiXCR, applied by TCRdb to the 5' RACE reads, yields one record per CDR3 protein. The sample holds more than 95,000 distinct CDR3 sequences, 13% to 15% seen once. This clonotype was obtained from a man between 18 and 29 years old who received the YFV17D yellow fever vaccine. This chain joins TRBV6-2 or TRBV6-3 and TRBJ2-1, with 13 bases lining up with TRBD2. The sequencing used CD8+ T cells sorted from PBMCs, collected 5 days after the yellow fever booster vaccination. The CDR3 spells CASRGGLAGVPLYNEQFF. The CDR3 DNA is TGTGCCAGCAGGGGTGGACTAGCGGGGGTACCCCTCTACAATGAGCAGTTCTTC.